This T cell receptor beta chain was found in a study of T cell clones after liver transplantation. Overall study: Patients counted as tolerant after at least one year off all immunosuppression, enzymes not exceeding twice normal.

Whole-study findings and limits: Donor-reactive sequences fell more than third party-reactive ones, suggesting partial deletion. In most of the 8 subjects, circulating graft-donor-reactive CD4 TCRbeta sequences fell significantly after transplant.

Clones were sequenced by immunoSEQ multiplex PCR, and TCRdb holds only the in-frame ones, with some missing. The table records 55,000 or so clones, about two thirds of them present only once. This CDR3 region has 13 residues. Per germline, CDR1 ENHRY and CDR2 SYGVKD. Deletions cut 4 bases from V and 7 bases from J, with 10 bases between. This clone was found many times. Its antigen is undetermined. The chain is built from TRBV10-3 and TRBJ2-2, with D possibly TRBD1 on 6 matching bases. The receptor was isolated from a human donor who received a liver transplant. Here the sequenced sample was CD4+ T cells from blood, taken before liver transplant. CDR3: CAISAGAGGELFF. The CDR3 DNA reads as TGTGCCATCAGTGCAGGGGCCGGCGGGGAGCTGTTTTTT.